The T cell receptor beta chain under discussion was sequenced for a study of blood T cell repertoires in COVID-19. Overall study context: Material from acute and convalescent COVID-19 was sourced from the United States, Italy and Spain. T cells, B-cell-depleted T cells, or PBMCs provided the cDNA or gDNA that served as material.

Original analysis: Estimation of nucleated cell counts was performed using reference gene primer amplification. Sequencing used immunoSEQ multiplex PCR; TCRdb keeps in-frame clones, though not all of them. The V and J calls and clone size are taken from that table; D and trimming were inferred from the DNA. The sample includes around 200,000 clones, about nine tenths of them seen just once. J lost 4 bases, V lost 0 bases, and 4 bases had no gene match. The CDR3 has 17 residues. Germline CDR1 is ENHRY and CDR2 is SYGVKD. The clonotype was recovered from an elderly man with acute or convalescent COVID-19. The sequenced sample consisted of peripheral blood. The V gene is TRBV10-3, the J gene TRBJ2-1; TRBD2 agrees at 12 bases. CDR3 in DNA: TGTGCCATCAGTGAGTCCACGACTAGCGGGAGTTACAATGAGCAGTTCTTC. Translated, it gives CAISESTTSGSYNEQFF.